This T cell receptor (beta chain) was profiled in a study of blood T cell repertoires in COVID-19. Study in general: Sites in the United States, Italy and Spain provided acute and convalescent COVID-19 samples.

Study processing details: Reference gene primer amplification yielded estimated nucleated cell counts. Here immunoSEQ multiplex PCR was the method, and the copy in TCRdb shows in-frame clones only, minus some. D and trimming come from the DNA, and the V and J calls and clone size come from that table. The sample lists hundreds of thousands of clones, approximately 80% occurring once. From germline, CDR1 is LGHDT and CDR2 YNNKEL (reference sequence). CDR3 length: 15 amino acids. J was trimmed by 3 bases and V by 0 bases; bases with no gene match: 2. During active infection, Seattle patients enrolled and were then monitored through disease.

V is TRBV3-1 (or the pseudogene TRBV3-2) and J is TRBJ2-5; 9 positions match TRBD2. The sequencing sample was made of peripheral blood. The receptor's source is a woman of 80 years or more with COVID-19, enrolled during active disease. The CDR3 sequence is CASSQDLAGEETQYF. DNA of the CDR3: TGTGCCAGCAGCCAAGACTTAGCGGGGGAAGAGACCCAGTACTTC.